This TCR beta chain was captured by sequencing in a study of shared clonotypes between healthy human individuals. Turning to the study itself: The plates for each donor numbered three CD4 naive, three CD4 memory, two CD8 naive and one CD8 memory.

Evenly divided among several immunoSEQ plates was the genomic DNA of each subset. Clones were read by immunoSEQ multiplex PCR, and TCRdb kept only the in-frame ones, dropping some. The table has 550,000 to 850,000 clones, over 60% seen once. Findings and caveats of the study: Sampling used blood alone; tissue repertoires probably differ.

The CDR3 loop spans 17 amino acids. V lost 7 bases, J lost 4 bases, and 25 bases lay in between. Germline CDR1 and CDR2: SNHLY and FYNNEI. The study drew all its donors from Caucasian adults living in Nashville, Tennessee. Notes on this clone: The antigen is not known.

The specimen was memory CD4+ T cells sorted from blood. Noted subset: CD45RA-negative fraction. The V and J genes are TRBV2 and TRBJ1-2; D call uncertain. The TCR originated in a woman in her 30s in good health. The CDR3 sequence: CASTPALAAGKIYGYTF. Written as DNA, the CDR3 is TGTGCCAGCACCCCCGCATTGGCGGCAGGAAAAATCTATGGCTACACCTTC.